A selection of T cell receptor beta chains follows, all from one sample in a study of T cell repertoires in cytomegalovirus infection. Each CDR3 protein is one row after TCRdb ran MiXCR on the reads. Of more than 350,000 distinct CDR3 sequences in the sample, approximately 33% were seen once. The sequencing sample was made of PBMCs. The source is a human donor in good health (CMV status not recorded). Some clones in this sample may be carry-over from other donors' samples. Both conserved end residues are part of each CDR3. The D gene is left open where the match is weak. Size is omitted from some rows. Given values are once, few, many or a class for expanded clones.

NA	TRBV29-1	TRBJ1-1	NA	CSVEWALNTEAFF	TGCAGCGTTGAATGGGCATTGAACACTGAAGCTTTCTTT
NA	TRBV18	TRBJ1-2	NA	CASSPAGAEGYTF	TGTGCCAGCTCACCAGCAGGGGCAGAAGGCTACACCTTC
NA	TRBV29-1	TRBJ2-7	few	CSVESWRESSYEQYF	TGCAGCGTTGAATCGTGGCGGGAAAGCTCCTACGAGCAGTACTTC
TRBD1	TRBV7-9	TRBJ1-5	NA	CASVSDRGLQPQHF	TGTGCCAGCGTCTCGGACAGGGGGCTTCAGCCCCAGCATTTT
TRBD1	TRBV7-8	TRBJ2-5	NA	CASSLGTERQETQYF	TGTGCCAGCAGCCTTGGGACAGAAAGACAAGAGACCCAGTACTTC
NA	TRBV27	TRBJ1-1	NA	CASSLSSGLNTEAFF	TGTGCCAGCAGTTTATCTTCGGGACTCAACACTGAAGCTTTCTTT
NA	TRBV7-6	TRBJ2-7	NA	CASSLNPHGAYEQYF	TGTGCCAGCAGCTTAAACCCGCATGGGGCCTACGAGCAGTACTTC
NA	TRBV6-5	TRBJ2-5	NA	CASSRPETQYF	TGTGCCAGCAGTCGACCAGAGACCCAGTACTTC
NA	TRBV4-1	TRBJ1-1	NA	CASSSPTGTEAFF	TGCGCCAGCAGCTCTCCGACGGGGACTGAAGCTTTCTTT
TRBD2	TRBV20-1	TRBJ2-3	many	CSANRLAGGRTDTQYF	TGCAGTGCTAATAGACTAGCGGGGGGCCGTACAGATACGCAGTATTTT
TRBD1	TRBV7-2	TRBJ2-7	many	CASSPIDRVFEQYF	TGTGCCAGCAGCCCCATCGACAGGGTATTCGAGCAGTACTTC
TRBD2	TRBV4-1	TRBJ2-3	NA	CASSQIAGGRTDTQYF	TGCGCCAGCAGCCAGATAGCGGGGGGGCGGACAGATACGCAGTATTTT
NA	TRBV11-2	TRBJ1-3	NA	CASSLALPDSGNTIYF	TGTGCCAGCAGCTTAGCGTTGCCCGACTCTGGAAACACCATATATTTT
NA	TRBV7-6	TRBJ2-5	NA	CASSPRPGYQETQYF	TGTGCCAGCAGCCCCCGGCCCGGGTACCAAGAGACCCAGTACTTC
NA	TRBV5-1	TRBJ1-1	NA	CASSLAGGSAEAFF	TGCGCCAGCAGCTTGGCGGGGGGCTCCGCTGAAGCTTTCTTT
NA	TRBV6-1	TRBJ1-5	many	CASSEAQGGGQPQHF	TGTGCCAGCAGTGAAGCGCAGGGAGGCGGGCAGCCCCAGCATTTT
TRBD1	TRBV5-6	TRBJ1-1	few	CASSSGGPGGGNEAFF	TGTGCCAGCAGCTCCGGGGGCCCAGGGGGCGGAAATGAAGCTTTCTTT
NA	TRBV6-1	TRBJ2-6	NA	CASSERFLSPGANVLTF	TGTGCCAGCAGTGAACGGTTTTTATCCCCTGGGGCCAACGTCCTGACTTTC
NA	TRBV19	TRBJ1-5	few	CASSIEGSNQPQHF	TGTGCCAGTAGTATAGAGGGCTCCAATCAGCCCCAGCATTTT
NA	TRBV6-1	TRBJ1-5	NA	CASSEATGQTLTSNQPQHF	TGTGCCAGCAGTGAAGCGACCGGACAGACCCTCACTAGCAATCAGCCCCAGCATTTT
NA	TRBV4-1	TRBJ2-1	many	CASSQVGASNEQFF	TGCGCCAGCAGCCAAGTAGGGGCTAGTAATGAGCAGTTCTTC
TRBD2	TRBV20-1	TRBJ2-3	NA	CSANRRGGSDTQYF	TGCAGTGCTAATAGGCGGGGGGGCTCAGATACGCAGTATTTT
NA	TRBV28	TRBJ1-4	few	CASSYSDRELFF	TGTGCCAGCAGCTACTCGGACAGAGAACTGTTTTTT
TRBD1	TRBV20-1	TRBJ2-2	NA	CSARDWGTGAGELFF	TGCAGTGCTAGAGACTGGGGGACAGGGGCCGGGGAGCTGTTTTTT
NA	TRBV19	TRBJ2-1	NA	CASSIDWVSNNEQFF	TGTGCCAGTAGTATAGATTGGGTTTCCAACAATGAGCAGTTCTTC
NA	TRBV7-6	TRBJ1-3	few	CASSWGAGATGNTIYF	TGTGCCAGCAGCTGGGGGGCGGGGGCCACTGGAAACACCATATATTTT
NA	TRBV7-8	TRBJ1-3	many	CASSSGNTIYF	TGTGCCAGCAGCTCTGGAAACACCATATATTTT
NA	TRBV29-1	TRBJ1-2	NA	CSVESFQHNYGYTF	TGCAGCGTTGAGAGTTTCCAGCATAACTATGGCTACACCTTC
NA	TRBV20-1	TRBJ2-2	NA	CSARVGATGELFF	TGCAGTGCTAGAGTTGGGGCCACCGGGGAGCTGTTTTTT
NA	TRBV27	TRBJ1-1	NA	CASSPQGGRAFF	TGTGCCAGCAGTCCCCAGGGCGGGAGGGCTTTCTTT
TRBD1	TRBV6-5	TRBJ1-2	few	CASSWTGGYGYTF	TGTGCCAGCAGCTGGACAGGTGGCTATGGCTACACCTTC
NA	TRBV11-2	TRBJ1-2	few	CASSISQAQRDGYTF	TGTGCCAGCAGCATCTCACAGGCCCAGAGAGATGGCTACACCTTC
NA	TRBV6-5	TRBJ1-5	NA	CASSPSLDRTNQPQHF	TGTGCCAGCAGTCCAAGCCTGGACAGAACAAATCAGCCCCAGCATTTT
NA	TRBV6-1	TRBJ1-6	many	CASSLQGSRTYNSPLHF	TGTGCCAGCAGCCTACAAGGTAGCAGGACCTATAATTCACCCCTCCACTTT
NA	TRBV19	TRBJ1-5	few	CASTTQGQPQHF	TGTGCCAGTACTACCCAGGGACAGCCCCAGCATTTT
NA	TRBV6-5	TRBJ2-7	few	CASSYSPATYEQYF	TGTGCCAGCAGTTACTCTCCCGCCACCTACGAGCAGTACTTC
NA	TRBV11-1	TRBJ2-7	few	CASSLDGDNSYEQYF	TGTGCCAGCAGCTTAGATGGGGACAACTCCTACGAGCAGTACTTC
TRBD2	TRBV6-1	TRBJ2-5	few	CASSDVGLPKETQYF	TGTGCCAGCAGTGACGTGGGACTACCGAAAGAGACCCAGTACTTC
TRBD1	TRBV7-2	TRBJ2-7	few	CASSIHTGGSYEQYF	TGTGCCAGCAGCATTCATACAGGGGGCTCCTACGAGCAGTACTTC
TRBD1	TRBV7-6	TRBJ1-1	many	CASSVGQTTEAFF	TGTGCCAGCAGCGTGGGACAGACCACTGAAGCTTTCTTT
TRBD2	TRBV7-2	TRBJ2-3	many	CASSLASGGASTDTQYF	TGTGCCAGCAGCTTAGCTAGCGGGGGGGCTAGCACAGATACGCAGTATTTT
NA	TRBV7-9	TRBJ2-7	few	CASSFGQTLEQYF	TGTGCCAGCAGCTTCGGACAGACCCTAGAGCAGTACTTC
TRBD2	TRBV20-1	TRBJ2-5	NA	CSASLLAGVMETQYF	TGCAGTGCTAGCCTACTAGCGGGGGTCATGGAGACCCAGTACTTC
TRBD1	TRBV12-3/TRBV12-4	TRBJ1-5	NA	CASSFTGARQPQHF	TGTGCCAGCAGCTTTACAGGGGCCCGGCAGCCCCAGCATTTT
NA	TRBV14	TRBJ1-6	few	CASSQRGPAGNSPLHF	TGTGCCAGCAGCCAAAGAGGGCCGGCCGGTAATTCACCCCTCCACTTT